The clone carrying this TCR beta chain turned up a few times. V gave up 0 bases and J gave up 4 bases; unmatched junction bases: 7. Germline V gene data show CDR1 as DFQATT and CDR2 as SNEGSKA (reference sequence). This CDR3 contains 15 residues. The sample originates from a study of response to subunit inactivated influenza vaccine. From the RT-PCR reads, TCRdb called clonotypes with MiXCR, one entry per CDR3 protein. The table lists hundreds of thousands of distinct CDR3 sequences, approximately 10% of them singletons, with 11% in the top ten. These data were also filed under a second study, of T cells expressing NK-cell markers. From that paper: A 5'RACE template switching approach incorporating UMIs was used to make TCR beta cDNA.

The chain carries TRBV20-1 and TRBJ2-3; TRBD2 agrees at 7 bases. The material sequenced was PBMCs from blood, taken on the day of vaccination. This clonotype was obtained from a man aged 45-65 years who received an inactivated influenza vaccine. CDR3 sequence reads: CSARDQRDGADTQYF. The CDR3 bases are TGCAGTGCTAGAGACCAGCGGGACGGCGCAGATACGCAGTATTTT.